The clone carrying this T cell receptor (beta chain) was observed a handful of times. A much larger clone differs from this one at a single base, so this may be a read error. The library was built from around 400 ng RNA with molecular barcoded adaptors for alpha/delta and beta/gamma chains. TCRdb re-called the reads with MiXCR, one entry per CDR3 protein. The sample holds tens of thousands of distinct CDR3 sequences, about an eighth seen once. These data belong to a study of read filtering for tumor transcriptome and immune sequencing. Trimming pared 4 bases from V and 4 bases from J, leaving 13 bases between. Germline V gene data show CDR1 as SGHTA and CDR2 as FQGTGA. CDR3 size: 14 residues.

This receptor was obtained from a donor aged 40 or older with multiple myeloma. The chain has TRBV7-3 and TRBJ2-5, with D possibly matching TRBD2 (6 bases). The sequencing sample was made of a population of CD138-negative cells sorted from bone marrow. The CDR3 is CASSSAGPRETQYF. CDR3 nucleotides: TGTGCCAGCAGCTCTGCGGGGCCTAGAGAGACCCAGTACTTC. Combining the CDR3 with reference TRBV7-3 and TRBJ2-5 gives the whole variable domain GAGVSQTPSNKVTEKGKYVELRCDPISGHTALYWYRQSLGQGPEFLIYFQGTGAADDSGLPNDRFFAVRPEGSVSTLKIQRTERGDSAVYLCASSSAGPRETQYFGPGTRLLVL.